Sequencing of this T cell receptor beta chain was carried out in a study of cytomegalovirus exposure and HLA in healthy donors. The study ran its PCR with 60 Vbeta and 13 Jbeta primers. Data came from immunoSEQ multiplex PCR; TCRdb stores just in-frame clones and leaves some out. The sample lists under 200,000 clones, approximately 85% occurring once. The CDR3 runs 17 residues. V shed 0 bases and J 2 bases; nucleotides not matched to a gene: 8. Germline-derived CDR1 and CDR2 are WSHSY and SAAADI. The material sequenced was PBMCs. This TCR was recovered from a young man in good health and CMV-seropositive. V and J are TRBV10-2 and TRBJ1-2; TRBD1 aligns across 8 bases. The CDR3 loop is CASSESPDRARNYGYTF. CDR3 coding DNA: TGCGCCAGCAGTGAGTCTCCGGACAGGGCGAGGAACTATGGCTACACCTTC.